This record covers a single T cell receptor (beta chain). Its antigen is undetermined. Libraries were prepared by immunoSEQ multiplex PCR; TCRdb keeps only in-frame clonotypes and omits some of them. Here the sample spans roughly 100,000 clones, approximately 82% being singletons. These data come from a study of cytotoxic CD8 clonotypes in ibrutinib-treated CLL. Study background: Included were about 11 relapsed/refractory and 15 treatment-naive patients, of whom 17 to 18 were IGHV unmutated. Sequencing produced an average of about 260,000 productive templates and 94,082 productive rearrangements per sample. Broader study findings: For progressing versus sustained-remission patients, sampling times were not the same.

The CDR3 totals 14 residues. Germline V CDR1 and CDR2: MNHNS, SASEGT. Trimming pared 5 bases from V and 3 bases from J, leaving 14 bases between. From cryopreserved PBMCs came 2 to 2.5 micrograms of genomic DNA used for TCR beta libraries. This receptor was taken from a human donor with chronic lymphocytic leukemia. The material sequenced was PBMCs, taken after 12 months of ibrutinib treatment. V usage is TRBV6-1 and J usage is TRBJ2-7; possibly TRBD1 for D (6 bases). The CDR3 here is CASSKTGIDYEQYF. In DNA form, the CDR3 reads TGTGCCAGCAGTAAGACAGGCATCGACTACGAGCAGTACTTC.